This TCR beta chain was captured in a study of shared clonotypes between healthy human individuals. Germline CDR1 is PRHDT and CDR2 is FYEKMQ (reference sequence). V dropped 4 bases and J dropped 6; count of bases not matched to a gene: 5. The CDR3 totals 15 residues. This table comes from immunoSEQ multiplex PCR, and its TCRdb copy is limited to in-frame clones, with some not included. The sample carries fewer than 850,000 clones, about 97% recorded once. It was CD45RO-negative cells, positively selected for CCR7, that made up naive CD8 cells, with terminally differentiated effector memory CD45RA+ cells excluded. Donors included only healthy HIV-negative adults lacking recent acute infections or vaccinations.

The V and J genes are TRBV13 and TRBJ2-1; 11 bases are a match to TRBD1. This TCR was sampled from a man aged 25 to 45 in good health. Sequenced: naive CD8+ T cells sorted from blood. In DNA, the CDR3 is TGTGCCAGCAGCTCCCCGGGACAGGGGGTCAATGAGCAGTTCTTC. This gives the protein CASSSPGQGVNEQFF.